One sample yielded the 26 T cell receptor beta chains listed below, sequenced in a study of cytomegalovirus exposure and HLA in healthy donors (dated by TCRdb to 2016 to 2017). Library method: the immunoSEQ multiplex PCR assay. The multiplex PCR relied on a mix of 60 forward primers for TCR Vbeta segments and 13 reverse primers for TCR Jbeta segments. This immuneACCESS table, as held by TCRdb, lists in-frame sequences with V and J called but not all clones. Of the missing ones, under half trace to an unresolved V gene in checked studies; the others have no known cause. Present in this sample are hundreds of thousands of clones, roughly 80% of which were seen just once. The ten largest account for 3% to 4% of the sample. The sample taken for sequencing was PBMCs. The receptors were gathered from a male donor in good health and CMV-seronegative.

This clone showed up just a few times. The chain joins TRBV7-6 to TRBJ1-1, with 10 bases that match TRBD1. The CDR3 covers 13 residues. With 3 bases clipped from V and 11 bases from J, the junction kept 6 bases outside the gene matches. Germline CDR1 SGHVS, CDR2 FNYEAQ. The CDR3 protein is CASSLTGGAEAFF. CDR3 sequence (DNA): TGTGCCAGCAGCTTGACAGGGGGCGCCGAGGCTTTCTTT.

The genes are TRBV5-5 and TRBJ2-7, with TRBD2 identical over 10 bases. The ends lost 4 bases at V and 1 base at J; junction bases unmatched: 5. The CDR3 is made up of 15 amino acids. Germline-derived CDR1 and CDR2 are SGHKS and YYEKEE (reference sequence). The CDR3 DNA reads TGTGCCAGCAGCCAAGGACTAGCGGAATCCTACGAGCAGTACTTC. It is translated as CASSQGLAESYEQYF.

V gene TRBV15 combines with J gene TRBJ2-3; D is possibly TRBD1 (5 bases). Trimming shortened V by 5 bases and J by 0 bases, and 12 bases separated the two germline ends. The CDR3 consists of 15 residues. The V gene's germline CDR1 is LNHNV and CDR2 YYDKDF (reference sequence). The chain's CDR3 is CATSAKGLSTDTQYF. The CDR3 region has the DNA TGTGCCACCAGCGCGAAGGGGCTCAGCACAGATACGCAGTATTTT.

The chain links TRBV5-6 to TRBJ1-2; 11 nucleotides match TRBD1. The CDR3 has 16 residues. The trim removed 2 bases at V and 5 bases at J, leaving 8 bases unmatched. Germline V CDR1 and CDR2: SGHDT, YYEEEE. CDR3: CASSLGQGAMSYGYTF. CDR3 sequence (DNA): TGTGCCAGCAGCTTAGGACAGGGGGCGATGTCTTATGGCTACACCTTC.

The chain is built from TRBV6-5 and TRBJ1-5, with D unresolved. The CDR3 is 14 residues long. Trimming pared 6 bases from V and 1 base from J, leaving 10 bases between. The V gene's germline CDR1 is MNHEY and CDR2 SVGAGI. The DNA for the CDR3 is TGTGCCAGCAGAAATACCGGGAGCAATCAGCCCCAGCATTTT. It specifies CASRNTGSNQPQHF.

This clone was counted a single time. This sequence joins TRBV27 and TRBJ1-5; TRBD1 agrees at 10 bases. The CDR3 runs to 17 residues. Germline lookup yields CDR1 MNHEY and CDR2 SMNVEV (reference sequence). The V segment lost 2 bases and the J segment 5 bases; nucleotides outside the gene matches: 9. The CDR3 spells CASSLGPDRGHDQPQHF. DNA of the CDR3: TGTGCCAGCAGTTTAGGACCCGACAGGGGGCACGATCAGCCCCAGCATTTT.

This sequence joins TRBV2 and TRBJ1-4, with D maybe TRBD1 (6 bases). V lost 4 bases, J lost 5 bases, and 11 bases lay in between. This CDR3 has 14 residues. The germline CDR1 and CDR2 sequences are SNHLY and FYNNEI. The CDR3 DNA sequence: TGTGCCAGCAGTGTGCAGGGGCGGAATGAAAAACTGTTTTTT. It encodes CASSVQGRNEKLFF.

The J gene is TRBJ2-2, the V gene TRBV7-9; possible D gene TRBD1, 6 bases. Germline lookup yields CDR1 SEHNR and CDR2 FQNEAQ (reference sequence). CDR3 size: 15 residues. Trimming took 4 bases from V and 5 from J, leaving 14 bases between them. This CDR3 is CASSYLDRFTGELFF. Here the CDR3 DNA reads TGTGCCAGCAGCTACCTAGACAGGTTTACCGGGGAGCTGTTTTTT.

The chain carries TRBV5-6 and TRBJ2-7; possible D gene TRBD1, 6 bases. Trimming left V 4 bases short and J 4 bases short, with 15 bases between. This CDR3 has 14 residues. CDR1 SGHDT and CDR2 YYEEEE come from the germline V gene. The chain's CDR3 is CASSPYLRGYEQYF. CDR3 DNA: TGTGCCAGCAGCCCCTACCTAAGGGGGTACGAGCAGTACTTC.

V gene TRBV5-1 combines with J gene TRBJ2-1, with a possible D match to TRBD2 (6 bases). Trimming took off 1 base at V and 0 bases at J, with 8 bases between the two ends. The CDR3 totals 15 residues. CDR1 and CDR2 (germline): SGHRS, YFSETQ. The chain's CDR3 is CASSLYGSSYNEQFF. As DNA, the CDR3 is TGCGCCAGCAGCTTGTACGGGAGCTCCTACAATGAGCAGTTCTTC.

This sequence joins TRBV2 and TRBJ2-7; 7 bases are shared with TRBD2. This CDR3 is 18 amino acids long. The V segment lost 6 bases and the J segment 2 bases; nucleotides outside the gene matches: 19. Germline V CDR1 and CDR2: SNHLY, FYNNEI. CDR3 bases: TGTGCCAGCAGATCCAGCGGGATGGGACTAAGTAGAACCTACGAGCAGTACTTC. This sequence encodes CASRSSGMGLSRTYEQYF. Complete variable domain (other parts from reference TRBV2 and TRBJ2-7): EPEVTQTPSHQVTQMGQEVILRCVPISNHLYFYWYRQILGQKVEFLVSFYNNEISEKSEIFDDQFSVERPDGSNFTLKIRSTKLEDSAMYFCASRSSGMGLSRTYEQYFGPGTRLTVT.

The chain employs TRBV11-2 and TRBJ2-7; 8 nucleotides line up with TRBD2. The CDR3 extends over 15 amino acids. V lost 0 bases and J lost 4; bases outside the gene matches: 5. Germline V gene lookup returns CDR1 SGHAT and CDR2 FQNNGV. In DNA form, the CDR3 reads TGTGCCAGCAGCTTAGAGGCACTAGCGGCTTACGAGCAGTACTTC. Amino acids: CASSLEALAAYEQYF.

The J gene is TRBJ1-1, the V gene TRBV4-1, with 9 bases lining up with TRBD1. The CDR3 loop spans 14 amino acids. Germline V gives CDR1 MGHRA, CDR2 YSYEKL. Trimming at V came to 0 bases and at J to 7 bases, leaving 3 bases not matched to a gene. The DNA for the CDR3 is TGCGCCAGCAGCCAAGAGGACAGGGGAGTTGAAGCTTTCTTT. Residues: CASSQEDRGVEAFF.

The gene calls are TRBV11-3 and TRBJ1-1, with no clear D. Germline V gene lookup returns CDR1 SGHNT and CDR2 YENEEA. The CDR3 is made up of 13 amino acids. Trimming removed 5 bases from V and 3 bases from J, with 10 bases in between. CDR3 region: CASSRIGDTEAFF. The DNA for the CDR3 is TGTGCCAGCAGCCGAATCGGAGACACTGAAGCTTTCTTT.

This sequence joins TRBV2 and TRBJ2-3; D is possibly TRBD1 (5 bases). The germline gives CDR1 SNHLY, CDR2 FYNNEI. This CDR3 has 14 residues. V lost 2 bases and J 2 bases, leaving 8 bases between the germline ends. The CDR3, as DNA: TGTGCCAGCAGTGAAAAGGGGCCCACAGATACGCAGTATTTT. Amino acids: CASSEKGPTDTQYF.

The gene calls are TRBV19 and TRBJ2-5; TRBD1 might be the D (5 bases). Trimming cost V 5 bases and J 1 base, with 20 bases left between them. CDR1 LNHDA and CDR2 SQIVND come from the germline V gene (reference sequence). The CDR3 has 17 amino acids. The CDR3 sequence is CASSYSESGLLQETQYF. The DNA for the CDR3 is TGTGCCAGTAGTTACAGTGAGTCAGGGCTTCTCCAAGAGACCCAGTACTTC. The complete variable domain, with remaining parts taken from reference TRBV19 and TRBJ2-5, reads DGGITQSPKYLFRKEGQNVTLSCEQNLNHDAMYWYRQDPGQGLRLIYYSQIVNDFQKGDIAEGYSVSREKKESFPLTVTSAQKNPTAFYLCASSYSESGLLQETQYFGPGTRLLVL.

The chain carries TRBV14 and TRBJ1-2, with a possible D match to TRBD1 (6 bases). The CDR3 extends over 15 amino acids. The germline CDR1 and CDR2 sequences are SGHDN and FVKESK. Trimming shortened V by 2 bases and J by 5 bases, and 15 bases separated the two germline ends. The CDR3 protein is CASSQKWTVRYGYTF. As DNA, the CDR3 is TGTGCCAGCAGCCAAAAGTGGACAGTGAGGTATGGCTACACCTTC.

The chain couples TRBV7-8 to TRBJ2-7; D not resolved. CDR3 length equals 12 residues. The V end was cut by 1 base, the J end by 3 bases, with 4 bases between. The V gene's germline CDR1 is SGHVS and CDR2 FQNEAQ. CDR3 region: CASSLGYYEQYF. The CDR3 region has the DNA TGTGCCAGCAGCTTAGGCTACTACGAGCAGTACTTC.

The chain employs TRBV4-1 and TRBJ2-7, with D tentatively TRBD1 (6 bases). Germline V gene data show CDR1 as MGHRA and CDR2 as YSYEKL. With 10 bases removed from V and 1 base from J, the gap between germline ends came to 23 bases. The CDR3 has 16 residues. In DNA form, the CDR3 reads TGCGCCACCTACTACCCCCACAGGGTGTGTTCCTACGAGCAGTACTTC. As protein: CATYYPHRVCSYEQYF.

This chain uses TRBV5-8 with TRBJ1-5; no clear D. The germline V gene has CDR1 SGHTS and CDR2 YDEGEE. The CDR3 loop spans 18 amino acids. Trimming left V 4 bases short and J 1 base short, with 21 bases between. The CDR3 sequence is CASSLHPTGGFSNQPQHF. The DNA for the CDR3 is TGTGCCAGCAGCCTCCACCCCACCGGAGGGTTCAGCAATCAGCCCCAGCATTTT.

This chain connects TRBV9 to TRBJ2-1; the match to TRBD2 covers 10 bases. J lost 9 bases, V lost 0 bases, and 9 bases had no gene match. The CDR3 sequence is 16 residues long. Germline V gene sequence: CDR1 SGDLS, CDR2 YYNGEE. The DNA of the CDR3 is TGTGCCAGCAGCGTAGGAGTGAGCGGGAGGGCCACTGAGCAGTTCTTC. Protein sequence: CASSVGVSGRATEQFF.

The chain has TRBV7-9 and TRBJ1-1; D remains unclear. V lost 6 bases, J lost 5 bases, and 13 bases lay in between. The CDR3 sequence is 13 residues long. Per germline, CDR1 SEHNR and CDR2 FQNEAQ (reference sequence). CDR3 protein: CASSPEAGTEAFF. The CDR3 DNA is TGTGCCAGCAGTCCCGAGGCGGGAACTGAAGCTTTCTTT.

The V and J genes are TRBV5-4 and TRBJ2-6; possibly TRBD1 for D (6 bases). Germline lookup yields CDR1 SGHNT and CDR2 YYREEE (reference sequence). Trimming took off 5 bases at V and 10 bases at J, with 22 bases between the two ends. The CDR3 is made up of 16 amino acids. CDR3 loop: CASSLDRRGPSNVLTF. The DNA of the CDR3 is TGTGCCAGCAGTCTGGACAGAAGGGGCCCATCAAACGTCCTGACTTTC.

This clone has only one observation. This chain uses TRBV7-3 with TRBJ2-3; 12 bases map to TRBD2. The CDR3 runs to 15 residues. With 5 bases clipped from V and 5 bases from J, the junction kept 5 bases outside the gene matches. From germline, CDR1 is SGHTA and CDR2 FQGTGA. CDR3 nucleotide sequence: TGTGCCAGCAGCCCTAGCGGGAGGGCCGTAGATACGCAGTATTTT. Protein: CASSPSGRAVDTQYF.

The chain links TRBV4-1 to TRBJ2-7; D perhaps matches TRBD1 (6 bases). The CDR3 is made up of 15 amino acids. CDR1 MGHRA and CDR2 YSYEKL come from the germline V gene. V lost 2 bases to trimming and J lost 2 bases, with 13 bases between them. The DNA for the CDR3 is TGCGCCAGCAGCCAACTTATTAGGACAGCCTACGAGCAGTACTTC. This encodes CASSQLIRTAYEQYF.

This sequence joins TRBV7-9 and TRBJ2-1, with TRBD2 matching 9 bases. Unmatched junction bases numbered 10, after V lost 1 base and J lost 6 bases. CDR3 length equals 17 residues. Germline V CDR1 and CDR2: SEHNR, FQNEAQ (reference sequence). CDR3 sequence: CASSLGALAGRGNEQFF. As DNA, the CDR3 is TGTGCCAGCAGCTTAGGTGCGCTAGCGGGACGCGGCAATGAGCAGTTCTTC.